This record concerns one TCR beta chain sequence. Its antigen is unidentified. This CDR3 has 14 residues. Per germline, CDR1 SGHVS and CDR2 FQNEAQ. With 7 bases clipped from V and 3 bases from J, the junction kept 7 bases outside the gene matches. Only CD45RO-negative cells positively selected for CCR7 counted as naive CD8 cells, so terminally differentiated effector memory CD45RA+ cells were excluded. Sequencing used immunoSEQ multiplex PCR; TCRdb keeps in-frame clones, though not all of them. This sample has around 2.1 million clones, with 93% found just once. This entry belongs to a study of shared clonotypes between healthy human individuals. General study findings and limits: Large sequencing depth failed to make sorted-subset sequencing complete, rarefaction showed. Naive subsets generally had larger estimated richness than memory subsets.

The receptor comes from a man younger than 30 in good health. Some clones in this sample may be carry-over from other donors' samples. J is TRBJ2-7 and V is TRBV7-8, with 9 bases aligning to TRBD2. The sample taken for sequencing was naive CD8+ T cells from PBMCs. CDR3 region: CASKIWTSDYEQYF. The CDR3 DNA reads TGTGCCAGCAAAATATGGACTAGCGACTACGAGCAGTACTTC.